These 31 T cell receptor beta chains originate from one sample sequenced in a study of control samples from healthy donors and cancer patients. Assay used: immunoSEQ multiplex PCR; TCRdb lists only in-frame clones, some missing. The sample consists of 85,000 to 100,000 clones, approximately 93% of them appearing once. Sequencing input: blood. These receptors originate from a man aged 18 to 30 in good health.

This chain connects TRBV2 to TRBJ2-7, with TRBD1 matching 7 bases. There are 15 residues in the CDR3. V lost 6 bases, J lost 6 bases, and 14 bases stayed unmatched. Germline values: CDR1 SNHLY, CDR2 FYNNEI. CDR3: CASSVPRDSAPEQYF. The DNA of the CDR3 is TGTGCCAGCAGCGTCCCCCGGGACAGCGCCCCCGAGCAGTACTTC.

V and J are TRBV4-1 and TRBJ2-1; 11 bases are shared with TRBD2. Trimming cost V 1 base and J 8 bases; bases outside gene matches: 7. This CDR3 has 16 amino acids. In germline, CDR1 is MGHRA, CDR2 YSYEKL. The CDR3 sequence is CASSQGAGLAVHEQFF. The CDR3 DNA reads as TGCGCCAGCAGCCAAGGTGCGGGACTAGCGGTCCATGAGCAGTTCTTC.

This rearrangement joins TRBV4-1 to TRBJ1-1; unclear D gene. Looked up from germline, CDR1 is MGHRA and CDR2 is YSYEKL. The CDR3 loop spans 16 amino acids. V was shortened by 4 bases and J by 0 bases, with 15 bases between the two germline ends. The CDR3 DNA sequence: TGCGCCAGCAGCCCTAGAGCATGGGCGATGAACACTGAAGCTTTCTTT. Its translation is CASSPRAWAMNTEAFF.

The chain recombines TRBV7-6 with TRBJ2-1; D gene unclear. CDR1 and CDR2 (germline): SGHVS, FNYEAQ. Trimming removed 1 base at V and 0 bases at J, with 7 bases between. The CDR3 is made up of 15 amino acids. The CDR3 sequence: CASSLGRFSYNEQFF. The CDR3 DNA follows: TGTGCCAGCAGCTTAGGCAGATTCTCCTACAATGAGCAGTTCTTC.

The chain recombines TRBV9 with TRBJ2-7; D unresolved. V was shortened by 3 bases and J by 7 bases, with 11 bases between the two germline ends. The germline V gene encodes CDR1 SGDLS and CDR2 YYNGEE. The CDR3 has 12 residues. The CDR3 DNA reads TGTGCCAGCAGCGGGGCGTCTGGGGAGCAGTACTTC. It translates to CASSGASGEQYF.

The rearrangement uses TRBV7-2 and TRBJ2-5; the D gene could be TRBD1 or TRBD2 (5 bases each). Trimming cost V 3 bases and J 5 bases, with 13 bases left between them. The CDR3 covers 14 residues. CDR1 SGHTA and CDR2 FQGNSA come from the germline V gene. As DNA, the CDR3 is TGTGCCAGCAGCTTGTTCGGCAGGGAGGAGACCCAGTACTTC. It is translated as CASSLFGREETQYF.

This chain joins TRBV19 and TRBJ1-2; tentatively, D is TRBD1 (5 bases). The ends were cut back, 2 bases at V and 6 bases at J, with 7 bases in the middle. The CDR3 extends over 12 amino acids. Germline values: CDR1 LNHDA, CDR2 SQIVND (reference sequence). For the CDR3, the DNA is TGTGCCAGTAGTATATCAGGGAATGGCTACACCTTC. This gives the protein CASSISGNGYTF.

V usage is TRBV13 and J usage is TRBJ2-7; a weak D match, TRBD2 (6 bases). The CDR3 extends over 14 amino acids. Germline V lookup: CDR1 PRHDT, CDR2 FYEKMQ (reference sequence). V shed 6 bases and J shed 6 bases, with 18 bases lying between them. For the CDR3, the DNA is TGTGCCAGCAGGGTTTGGGGAGGCGGTGGCGAGCAGTACTTC. It codes for CASRVWGGGGEQYF.

The CDR3 bases are TGTGCCAGCAGCTTTAGACAGGGAGGAGCTTTCTTT. This codes for CASSFRQGGAFF. The V call is TRBV5-6, the J call TRBJ1-1; 7 bases line up with TRBD1. CDR3 length: 12 residues. Per the germline V gene, CDR1 is SGHDT and CDR2 is YYEEEE. The trim removed 2 bases at V and 10 bases at J, leaving 5 bases unmatched.

The chain employs TRBV19 and TRBJ1-2; D is ambiguous. The CDR3 has 13 amino acids. The germline gives CDR1 LNHDA, CDR2 SQIVND (reference sequence). V was trimmed by 6 bases and J by 4 bases, leaving 12 bases between them. In DNA form, the CDR3 reads TGTGCCAGTAGCCTACAGAATACCTATGGCTACACCTTC. Translated, it gives CASSLQNTYGYTF.

The chain links TRBV4-1 to TRBJ1-1; D is ambiguous. V was shortened by 0 bases and J by 1 base, with 12 bases between the two germline ends. The CDR3 loop spans 16 amino acids. Germline assignment: CDR1 MGHRA and CDR2 YSYEKL. In nucleotides, the CDR3 is TGCGCCAGCAGCCAAGATCGGAGAGGAGCGAACACTGAAGCTTTCTTT. It is translated as CASSQDRRGANTEAFF.

The gene calls are TRBV18 and TRBJ2-2, with TRBD2 matching over 7 bases. This CDR3 is built from 18 residues. V gave up 0 bases and J gave up 6 bases; unmatched junction bases: 13. Germline V gene sequence: CDR1 KGHSH, CDR2 LQKENI. In DNA form, the CDR3 reads TGTGCCAGCTCACCACCTACTGGTGGGAGCGGGAAAGCCGGGGAGCTGTTTTTT. Translation gives CASSPPTGGSGKAGELFF.

V and J are TRBV5-1 and TRBJ2-7; 8 bases are shared with TRBD2. The junction had 6 bases not matched to a gene; V was cut back by 3 bases and J by 4 bases. Germline V gene data show CDR1 as SGHRS and CDR2 as YFSETQ. This CDR3 has 14 amino acids. The CDR3 nucleotides read TGCGCCAGCAGCTCTGGAGCGGGAGAATACGAGCAGTACTTC. It translates to CASSSGAGEYEQYF.

This clone was seen a handful of times. The chain combines TRBV4-1 with TRBJ1-6; no definite D call. The CDR3 extends over 15 amino acids. V lost 0 bases, J lost 6 bases, and 9 bases lay in between. CDR1 is MGHRA and CDR2 is YSYEKL in the germline V gene. The CDR3 DNA follows: TGCGCCAGCAGCCAAGAAACTGGGCCTAATTCACCCCTCCACTTT. Translating it yields CASSQETGPNSPLHF.

The J gene is TRBJ1-1, the V gene TRBV5-1; D perhaps matches TRBD1 (5 bases). This CDR3 has 15 residues. Looked up from germline, CDR1 is SGHRS and CDR2 is YFSETQ. V lost 4 bases and J 1 base, leaving 14 bases between the germline ends. CDR3 sequence reads: CASSPVGAANTEAFF. In nucleotides, the CDR3 is TGCGCCAGCAGCCCGGTTGGGGCGGCGAACACTGAAGCTTTCTTT.

The V gene is TRBV30, the J gene TRBJ1-5, with D hard to call. V was shortened by 2 bases and J by 5 bases, with 10 bases between the two germline ends. The CDR3 is made up of 13 amino acids. Germline V gene data show CDR1 as GTSNPN and CDR2 as SVGIG (reference sequence). CDR3 sequence: CAWSLGPYQPQHF. DNA for the CDR3: TGTGCCTGGAGTCTAGGTCCCTATCAGCCCCAGCATTTT.

The genes are TRBV25-1 and TRBJ2-1; 7 bases agree with TRBD1. V shed 10 bases and J 4 bases; nucleotides not matched to a gene: 13. Germline CDR1 reads MGHDK; CDR2 reads SYGVNS. The CDR3 is made up of 15 amino acids. The CDR3 nucleotides are TGTGCCACCTCACTCCGGGACAGAAGGTACAATGAGCAGTTCTTC. Residues: CATSLRDRRYNEQFF.

The DNA of the CDR3 is TGTGCCAGCAGTCGGACAGTTGTAACTGAAAAACTGTTTTTT. Its protein is CASSRTVVTEKLFF. This chain links TRBV6-5 with TRBJ1-4, with a weak D call TRBD1 (6 bases). CDR1 is MNHEY, CDR2 SVGAGI, per germline. Deletions cut 5 bases from V and 7 bases from J, with 14 bases between. The CDR3 sequence is 14 residues long.

As DNA, the CDR3 is TGCAGCGTACATTTGGGGCAAAGAGGGCTGTTTTTT. The encoded protein is CSVHLGQRGLFF. The rearrangement uses TRBV29-1 and TRBJ1-4; possibly TRBD1 for D (5 bases). Germline-derived CDR1 and CDR2 are SQVTM and ANQGSEA. CDR3 size: 12 residues. V was shortened by 6 bases and J by 14 bases, with 19 bases between the two germline ends.

This chain uses TRBV27 with TRBJ2-2, with TRBD1 identical over 7 bases. Germline values: CDR1 MNHEY, CDR2 SMNVEV (reference sequence). The ends lost 5 bases at V and 7 bases at J; junction bases unmatched: 13. The CDR3 spans 16 residues. This CDR3 is CASSPNGDRVVGELFF. DNA for the CDR3: TGTGCCAGCAGTCCGAACGGTGACAGGGTTGTCGGGGAGCTGTTTTTT.

The gene calls are TRBV7-8 and TRBJ1-1, with 7 nucleotides matching TRBD1. Germline-derived CDR1 and CDR2 are SGHVS and FQNEAQ. This CDR3 has 13 residues. V gave up 5 bases and J gave up 6 bases; unmatched junction bases: 6. The CDR3 DNA reads TGTGCCAGCAGCCAGCAGGGGGATCCTGAAGCTTTCTTT. It encodes CASSQQGDPEAFF.

The rearrangement links TRBV5-1 to TRBJ2-2, with a possible D match to TRBD1 (6 bases). This CDR3 is 14 amino acids long. The germline V and J ends were trimmed by 9 bases and 0 bases, with 12 bases remaining between them. CDR1 and CDR2 from the germline V gene are SGHRS and YFSETQ. Here the CDR3 DNA reads TGCGCCACCCAGGGGTGGGCGAACACCGGGGAGCTGTTTTTT. Protein: CATQGWANTGELFF.

This rearrangement joins TRBV7-9 to TRBJ1-1, with unresolved D. Germline CDR1 is SEHNR and CDR2 is FQNEAQ (reference sequence). Trimming took 3 bases from V and 8 from J, leaving 13 bases between them. The length of the CDR3 is 13 residues. CDR3 DNA: TGTGCCAGCAGCTTCGAGTGGACCTTGGAAGCTTTCTTT. It translates to CASSFEWTLEAFF.

The rearrangement uses TRBV9 and TRBJ2-1; D is unclear. Germline values: CDR1 SGDLS, CDR2 YYNGEE. The ends were cut back, 0 bases at V and 6 bases at J, with 10 bases in the middle. The CDR3 covers 14 residues. Here the CDR3 reads CASSVGGVGNEQFF. In DNA form, the CDR3 reads TGTGCCAGCAGCGTAGGGGGTGTCGGCAATGAGCAGTTCTTC.

The chain joins TRBV4-1 to TRBJ2-1; possibly TRBD1 for D (6 bases). The CDR3 sequence is 14 residues long. Germline V lookup: CDR1 MGHRA, CDR2 YSYEKL. Trimming pared 2 bases from V and 5 bases from J, leaving 10 bases between. CDR3 sequence (DNA): TGCGCCAGCAGCCAATCGGGACAAAACAATGAGCAGTTCTTC. It encodes CASSQSGQNNEQFF.

The rearrangement links TRBV5-1 to TRBJ2-7; D is uncertain. The CDR3 is 13 residues long. Trimming took off 0 bases at V and 1 base at J, with 5 bases between the two ends. CDR1 and CDR2 (germline): SGHRS, YFSETQ. The DNA for the CDR3 is TGCGCCAGCAGCTTGGGACAATCCTACGAGCAGTACTTC. It translates to CASSLGQSYEQYF.

This chain joins TRBV15 and TRBJ2-1; weak D call: TRBD2 (7 bases). Trimming took off 0 bases at V and 6 bases at J, with 15 bases between the two ends. The germline V gene encodes CDR1 LNHNV and CDR2 YYDKDF (reference sequence). CDR3 length equals 16 residues. This CDR3 reads CATSRDWRGGRNEQFF. The DNA for the CDR3 is TGTGCCACCAGCAGAGATTGGCGCGGGGGCCGCAATGAGCAGTTCTTC.

The CDR3 bases are TGCGCCAGCAGCCACCCTTTAGAAGCTTTCTTT. The encoded protein is CASSHPLEAFF. The V gene is TRBV4-1, the J gene TRBJ1-1; D unresolved. This CDR3 has 11 amino acids. Trimming cost V 3 bases and J 8 bases, with 7 bases left between them. Germline loops: CDR1 MGHRA, CDR2 YSYEKL.

The genes are TRBV7-9 and TRBJ1-1; the D is unclear. Germline V lookup: CDR1 SEHNR, CDR2 FQNEAQ (reference sequence). V was cut by 4 bases and J by 4 bases, with 16 bases left in between. The CDR3 spans 15 residues. CDR3 protein: CASSSWTAAATEAFF. As DNA, the CDR3 is TGTGCCAGCAGCTCCTGGACGGCGGCGGCCACTGAAGCTTTCTTT.

The rearrangement joins TRBV2 to TRBJ2-6; 12 nucleotides line up with TRBD1. V trimming: 8 bases; J trimming: 2 bases; junction bases outside the gene matches: 7. Germline CDR1 reads SNHLY; CDR2 reads FYNNEI. This CDR3 comprises 17 residues. The CDR3, as DNA: TGTGCCAGCTGGCCGGGACAGGGGGCTGCTGGGGCCAACGTCCTGACTTTC. It codes for CASWPGQGAAGANVLTF.

This clone came up once. The chain is built from TRBV7-8 and TRBJ2-7; D might be TRBD2 (6 bases). Trimming took off 1 base at V and 0 bases at J, with 7 bases between the two ends. Germline values: CDR1 SGHVS, CDR2 FQNEAQ. The CDR3 loop spans 14 amino acids. In nucleotides, the CDR3 is TGTGCCAGCAGCTTAGTGGGGGGCTCCTACGAGCAGTACTTC. Amino acids: CASSLVGGSYEQYF.